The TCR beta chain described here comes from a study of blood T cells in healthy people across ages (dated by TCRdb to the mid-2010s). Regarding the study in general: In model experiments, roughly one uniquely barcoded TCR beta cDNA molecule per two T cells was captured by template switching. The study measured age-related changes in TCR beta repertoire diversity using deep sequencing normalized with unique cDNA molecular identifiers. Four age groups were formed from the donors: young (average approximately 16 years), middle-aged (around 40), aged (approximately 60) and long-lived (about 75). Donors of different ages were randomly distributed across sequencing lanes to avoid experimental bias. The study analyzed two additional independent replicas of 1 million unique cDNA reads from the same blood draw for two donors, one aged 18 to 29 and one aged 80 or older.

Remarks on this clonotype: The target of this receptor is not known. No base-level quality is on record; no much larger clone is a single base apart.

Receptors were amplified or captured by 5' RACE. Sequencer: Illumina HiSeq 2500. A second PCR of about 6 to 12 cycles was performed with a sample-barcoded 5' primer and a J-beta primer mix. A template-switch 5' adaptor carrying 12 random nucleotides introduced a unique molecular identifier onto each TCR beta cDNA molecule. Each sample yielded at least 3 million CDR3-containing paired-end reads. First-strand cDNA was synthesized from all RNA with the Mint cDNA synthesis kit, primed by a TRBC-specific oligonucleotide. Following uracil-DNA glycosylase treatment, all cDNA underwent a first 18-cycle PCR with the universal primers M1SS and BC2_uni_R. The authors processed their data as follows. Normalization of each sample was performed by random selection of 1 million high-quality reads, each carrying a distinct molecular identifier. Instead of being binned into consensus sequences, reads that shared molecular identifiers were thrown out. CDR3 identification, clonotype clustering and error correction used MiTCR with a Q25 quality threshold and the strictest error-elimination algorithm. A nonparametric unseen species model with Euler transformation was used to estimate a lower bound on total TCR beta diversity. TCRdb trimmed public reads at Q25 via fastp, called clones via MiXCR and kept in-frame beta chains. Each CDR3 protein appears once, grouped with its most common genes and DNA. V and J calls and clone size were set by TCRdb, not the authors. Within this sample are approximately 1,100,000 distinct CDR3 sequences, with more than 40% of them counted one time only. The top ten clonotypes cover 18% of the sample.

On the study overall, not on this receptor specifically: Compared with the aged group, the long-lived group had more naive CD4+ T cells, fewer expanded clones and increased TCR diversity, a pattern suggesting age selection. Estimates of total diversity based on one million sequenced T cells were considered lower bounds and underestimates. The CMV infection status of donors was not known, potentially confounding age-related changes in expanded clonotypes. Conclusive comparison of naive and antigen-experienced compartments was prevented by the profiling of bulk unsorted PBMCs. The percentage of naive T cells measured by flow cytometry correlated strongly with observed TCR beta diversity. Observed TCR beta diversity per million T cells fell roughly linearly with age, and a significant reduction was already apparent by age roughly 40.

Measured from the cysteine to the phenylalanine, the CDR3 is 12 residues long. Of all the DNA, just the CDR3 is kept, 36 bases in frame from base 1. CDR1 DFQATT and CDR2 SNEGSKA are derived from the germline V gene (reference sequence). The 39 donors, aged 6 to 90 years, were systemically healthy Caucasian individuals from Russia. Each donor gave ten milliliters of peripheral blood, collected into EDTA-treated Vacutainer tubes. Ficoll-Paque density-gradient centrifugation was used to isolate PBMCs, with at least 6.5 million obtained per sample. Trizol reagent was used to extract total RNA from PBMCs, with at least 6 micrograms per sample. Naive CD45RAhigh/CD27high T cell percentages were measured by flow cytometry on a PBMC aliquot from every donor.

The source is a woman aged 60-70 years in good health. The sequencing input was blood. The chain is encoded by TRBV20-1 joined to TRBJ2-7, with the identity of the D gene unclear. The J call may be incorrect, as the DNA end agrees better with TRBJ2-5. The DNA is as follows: TGCAGTGCTAGGTGGGGAAAAGAGACCCAGTACTTC. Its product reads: CSARWGKETQYF.